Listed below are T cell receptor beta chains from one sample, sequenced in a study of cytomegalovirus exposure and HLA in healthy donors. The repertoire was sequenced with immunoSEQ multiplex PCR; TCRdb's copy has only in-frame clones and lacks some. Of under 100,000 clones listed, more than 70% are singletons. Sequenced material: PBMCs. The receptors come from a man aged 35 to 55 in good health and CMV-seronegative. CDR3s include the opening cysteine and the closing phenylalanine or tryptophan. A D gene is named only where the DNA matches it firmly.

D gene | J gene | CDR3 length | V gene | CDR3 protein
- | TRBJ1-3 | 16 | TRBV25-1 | CASSGSGTLSGNTIYF
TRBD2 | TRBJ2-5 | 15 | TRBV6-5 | CASAKGGGAWETQYF
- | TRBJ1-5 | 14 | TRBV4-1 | CASSLRQAPQPQHF
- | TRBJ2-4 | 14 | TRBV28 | CASRPPLAKNIQYF
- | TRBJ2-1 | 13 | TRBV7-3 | CASSPGGGNEQFF
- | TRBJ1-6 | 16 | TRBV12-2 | CASRLPASFYNSPLHF
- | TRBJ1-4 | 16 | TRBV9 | CASSPSAGLTNEKLFF
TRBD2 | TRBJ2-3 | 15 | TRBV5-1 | CASSWGLAGTDTQYF
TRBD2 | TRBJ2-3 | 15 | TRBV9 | CASSDRLAETDTQYF
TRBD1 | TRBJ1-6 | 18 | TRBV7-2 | CASSPNRGQGFYNSPLHF
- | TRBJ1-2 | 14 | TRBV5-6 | CASSHPTENYGYTF
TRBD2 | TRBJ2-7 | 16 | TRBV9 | CASSVGLAGGTYEQYF
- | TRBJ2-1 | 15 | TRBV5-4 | CASSLAKKGVNEQFF
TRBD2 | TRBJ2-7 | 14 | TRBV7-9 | CASSETGGSYEQYF
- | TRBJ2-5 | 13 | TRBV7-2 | CASSLGARGTQYF
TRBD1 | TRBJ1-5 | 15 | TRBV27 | CASRTGGPQSRPQHF
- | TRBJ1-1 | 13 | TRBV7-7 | CASSLEQNTEAFF
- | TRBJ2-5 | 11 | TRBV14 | CASSRQETQYF
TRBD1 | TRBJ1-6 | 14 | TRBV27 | CASREQGARSPLHF
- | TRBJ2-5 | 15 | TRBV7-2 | CASSPRTITQETQYF
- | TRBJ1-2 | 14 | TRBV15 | CATSSQQSEPRYTF
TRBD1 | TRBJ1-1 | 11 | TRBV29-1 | CSGSNRGKVFF
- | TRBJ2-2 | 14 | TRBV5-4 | CASSSLKYTGELFF
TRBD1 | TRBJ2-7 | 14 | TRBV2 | CASSEGRQGYEQYF
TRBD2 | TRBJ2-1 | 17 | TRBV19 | CASSSTGRGGAQNEQFF
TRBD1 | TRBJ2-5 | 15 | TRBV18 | CASSPSTGGQETQYF
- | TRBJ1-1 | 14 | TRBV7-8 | CASSLARPVFEAFF
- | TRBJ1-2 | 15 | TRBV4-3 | CASSQGTGTDCGYTF
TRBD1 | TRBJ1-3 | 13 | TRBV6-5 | CASGQGPGNTIYF
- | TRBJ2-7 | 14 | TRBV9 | CASSVTDGTYEQYF
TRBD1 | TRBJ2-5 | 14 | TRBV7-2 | CASSLDRGPETQYF
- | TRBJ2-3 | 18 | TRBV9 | CASSPRFGGPTGTDTQYF
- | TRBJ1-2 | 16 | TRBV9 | CASSVRTSGESYGHTF
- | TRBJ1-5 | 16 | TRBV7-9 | CASSLGGEGGNQPQHF
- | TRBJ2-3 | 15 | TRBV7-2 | CASSLGVGLTDTQYF
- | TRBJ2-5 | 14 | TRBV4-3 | CASSQWGTKETQYF
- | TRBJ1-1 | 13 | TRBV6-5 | CASKFGGHTEAFF
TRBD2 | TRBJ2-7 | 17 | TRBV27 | CASSLYGSSGGTYEQYF
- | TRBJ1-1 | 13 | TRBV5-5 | CASSFAGVAEAFF
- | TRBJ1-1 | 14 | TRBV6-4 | CASSYLQGNTEAFF
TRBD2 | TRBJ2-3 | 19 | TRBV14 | CASSVGPLVSGGFTDTQYF
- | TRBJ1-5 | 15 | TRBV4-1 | CASSRAEGHYQPQHF
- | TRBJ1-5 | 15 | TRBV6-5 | CASSYGRGGPQPQHF
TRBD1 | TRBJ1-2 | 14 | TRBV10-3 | CAISVNSGQGSYTF
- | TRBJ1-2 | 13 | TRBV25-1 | CASSRISASGYTF
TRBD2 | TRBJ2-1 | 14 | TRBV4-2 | CASSPRDYYNEQFF
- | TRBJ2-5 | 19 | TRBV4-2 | CASSQGGTDFQVYQETQYF
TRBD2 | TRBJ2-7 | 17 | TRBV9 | CASSDNHLAGDPYEQYF
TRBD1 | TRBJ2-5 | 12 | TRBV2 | CASRQGTETQYF
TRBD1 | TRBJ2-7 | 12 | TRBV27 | CASSTRTGEQYF
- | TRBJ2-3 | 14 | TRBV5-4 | CAAQIRESTDTQYF
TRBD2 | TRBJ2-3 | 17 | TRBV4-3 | CASSDVKASGGTDTQYF
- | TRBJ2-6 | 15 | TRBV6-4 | CASSDSEAGANVLTF
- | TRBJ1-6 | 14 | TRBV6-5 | CASRPDWRNSPLHF
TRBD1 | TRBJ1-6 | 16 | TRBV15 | CATSHRDREAGSPLHF
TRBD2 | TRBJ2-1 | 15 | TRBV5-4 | CASSLVAGGHVEQFF
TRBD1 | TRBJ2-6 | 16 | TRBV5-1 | CASRETGGVGANVLTF
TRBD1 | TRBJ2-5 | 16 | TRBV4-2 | CASSQRTGTGGETQYF
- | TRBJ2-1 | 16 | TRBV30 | CAWSVLNRGAYNEQFF
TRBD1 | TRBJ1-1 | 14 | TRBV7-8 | CASSWGQGGTEAFF